Shown below are 8 T cell receptor beta chains from a single sample sequenced in a study of cytomegalovirus exposure and HLA in healthy donors. Primers included in the PCR were 60 Vbeta and 13 Jbeta primers. This table comes from immunoSEQ multiplex PCR, and its TCRdb copy is limited to in-frame clones, with some not included. This sample has under 95,000 clones, with about 78% found just once. The sequenced sample consisted of PBMCs. The source is a male donor in good health and CMV-seronegative.

About this clone itself: One end of the junction does not line up with germline, which may come from a read error. The chain links TRBV7-9 to TRBJ2-5; 8 nucleotides match TRBD1. The germline gives CDR1 SEHNR, CDR2 FQNEAQ (reference sequence). The CDR3 extends over 15 amino acids. The CDR3 bases are TGTTCCAGCAGCGGCCTCGGACAGGGCCAAGAGACCCAGTACTTC. Encoded protein: CSSSGLGQGQETQYF.

This sequence joins TRBV19 and TRBJ2-5, with D perhaps matching TRBD1 (6 bases). V was pared by 0 bases and J by 5 bases, with 13 bases between. This CDR3 has 15 residues. Looked up from germline, CDR1 is LNHDA and CDR2 is SQIVND (reference sequence). In DNA, the CDR3 is TGTGCCAGTAGTATAGACCTACAGGGAAGGGAGACCCAGTACTTC. Translated: CASSIDLQGRETQYF. The full variable domain, in which reference TRBV19 and TRBJ2-5 provide the parts outside the CDR3, is DGGITQSPKYLFRKEGQNVTLSCEQNLNHDAMYWYRQDPGQGLRLIYYSQIVNDFQKGDIAEGYSVSREKKESFPLTVTSAQKNPTAFYLCASSIDLQGRETQYFGPGTRLLVL.

A remark on this clone: At one boundary the junction diverges from the germline segment, which might be a read error. V is TRBV2 and J is TRBJ1-5; maybe TRBD1 (5 bases). The germline V gene encodes CDR1 SNHLY and CDR2 FYNNEI. The CDR3 is 14 residues long. CDR3 DNA: TGTGCCAGCAGTGACAGGGATAGCAATCAGCCCCAGAATTTT. It encodes CASSDRDSNQPQNF.

This chain uses TRBV7-7 with TRBJ1-1, with D perhaps matching TRBD1 (5 bases). CDR3 length: 14 amino acids. V lost 5 bases, J lost 2 bases, and 12 bases lay in between. CDR1 is SSHAT, CDR2 FNYEAQ, per germline (reference sequence). The CDR3 reads CASSPPGTNTEAFF. CDR3 DNA sequence: TGTGCCAGCAGCCCTCCCGGGACTAACACTGAAGCTTTCTTT.

The J gene is TRBJ2-3, the V gene TRBV19, with D tentatively TRBD2 (7 bases). The CDR3 runs 15 residues. Germline V CDR1 and CDR2: LNHDA, SQIVND (reference sequence). V was cut by 2 bases and J by 2 bases, with 11 bases left in between. The CDR3 spells CASSIRGAYTDTQYF. The CDR3 DNA is TGTGCCAGTAGTATACGGGGGGCCTACACAGATACGCAGTATTTT.

The chain uses TRBV6-1 and TRBJ2-3; weak D call: TRBD2 (6 bases). V was pared by 6 bases and J by 6 bases, with 13 bases between. CDR1 is MNHNS, CDR2 SASEGT, per germline. CDR3 length: 13 amino acids. This CDR3 is CASSPEGLDTQYF. The CDR3 nucleotides are TGTGCCAGCAGCCCGGAGGGTTTGGATACGCAGTATTTT.

V gene TRBV11-3 combines with J gene TRBJ2-3; TRBD1 matches at 7 bases. The CDR3 loop spans 13 amino acids. With 3 bases clipped from V and 6 bases from J, the junction kept 3 bases outside the gene matches. From germline, CDR1 is SGHNT and CDR2 YENEEA. The CDR3 sequence is CASSFTGADTQYF. CDR3 bases: TGTGCCAGCAGCTTCACAGGGGCGGATACGCAGTATTTT. The full variable domain, rest sourced from reference TRBV11-3 and TRBJ2-3, is EAGVVQSPRYKIIEKKQPVAFWCNPISGHNTLYWYLQNLGQGPELLIRYENEEAVDDSQLPKDRFSAERLKGVDSTLKIQPAELGDSAVYLCASSFTGADTQYFGPGTRLTVL.

The CDR3 protein is CASSYAGRGQTYGYTF. The CDR3 DNA follows: TGTGCCAGCAGTTACGCGGGAAGGGGACAGACCTATGGCTACACCTTC. The gene calls are TRBV6-5 and TRBJ1-2; the match to TRBD1 covers 7 bases. The CDR3 is 16 residues long. Germline V lookup: CDR1 MNHEY, CDR2 SVGAGI. Trimming took 2 bases from V and 4 from J; bases not matched to a gene: 10.